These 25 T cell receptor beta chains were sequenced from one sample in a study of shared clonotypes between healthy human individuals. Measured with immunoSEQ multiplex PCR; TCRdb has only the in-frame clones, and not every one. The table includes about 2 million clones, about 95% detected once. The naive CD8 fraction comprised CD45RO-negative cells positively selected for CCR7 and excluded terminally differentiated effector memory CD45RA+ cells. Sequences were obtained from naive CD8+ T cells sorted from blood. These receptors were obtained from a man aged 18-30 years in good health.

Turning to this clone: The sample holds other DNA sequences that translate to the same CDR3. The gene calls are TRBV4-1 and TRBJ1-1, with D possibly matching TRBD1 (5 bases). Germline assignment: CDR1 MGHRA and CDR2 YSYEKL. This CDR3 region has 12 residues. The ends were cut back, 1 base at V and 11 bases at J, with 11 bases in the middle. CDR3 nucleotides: TGCGCCAGCAGCCAAGGGGGGGGTGAGGCTTTCTTT. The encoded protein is CASSQGGGEAFF.

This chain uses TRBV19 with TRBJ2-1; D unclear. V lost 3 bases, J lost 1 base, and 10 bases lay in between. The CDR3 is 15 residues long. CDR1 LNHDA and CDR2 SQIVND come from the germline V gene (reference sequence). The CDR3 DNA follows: TGTGCCAGTAGTATCGGGCCTGGGTCCTACAATGAGCAGTTCTTC. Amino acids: CASSIGPGSYNEQFF.

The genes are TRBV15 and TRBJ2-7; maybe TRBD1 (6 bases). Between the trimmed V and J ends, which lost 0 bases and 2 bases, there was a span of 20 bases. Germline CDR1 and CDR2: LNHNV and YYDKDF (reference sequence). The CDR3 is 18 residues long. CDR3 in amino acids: CATSRDWLGADRTYEQYF. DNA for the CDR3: TGTGCCACCAGCAGAGATTGGTTGGGGGCGGACAGAACCTACGAGCAGTACTTC.

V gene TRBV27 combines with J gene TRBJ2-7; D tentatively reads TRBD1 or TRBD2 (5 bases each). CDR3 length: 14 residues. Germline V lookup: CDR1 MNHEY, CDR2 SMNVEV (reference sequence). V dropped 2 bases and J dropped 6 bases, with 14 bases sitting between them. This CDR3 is CASSLGGPLSEQYF. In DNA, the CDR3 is TGTGCCAGCAGTTTAGGGGGTCCTCTTAGCGAGCAGTACTTC.

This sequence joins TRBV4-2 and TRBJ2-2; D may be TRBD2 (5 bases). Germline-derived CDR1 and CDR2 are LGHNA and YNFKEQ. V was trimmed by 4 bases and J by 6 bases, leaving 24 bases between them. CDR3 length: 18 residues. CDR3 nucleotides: TGTGCCAGCAGCCTAAAAGTACTTGTAGCGACGCACGCCGGGGAGCTGTTTTTT. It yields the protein CASSLKVLVATHAGELFF.

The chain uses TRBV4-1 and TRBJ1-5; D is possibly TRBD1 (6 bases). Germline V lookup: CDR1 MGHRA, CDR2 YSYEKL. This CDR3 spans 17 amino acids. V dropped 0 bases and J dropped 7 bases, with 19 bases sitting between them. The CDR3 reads CASSQDTSETGSQPQHF. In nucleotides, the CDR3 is TGCGCCAGCAGCCAAGATACGTCCGAGACAGGTAGCCAGCCCCAGCATTTT.

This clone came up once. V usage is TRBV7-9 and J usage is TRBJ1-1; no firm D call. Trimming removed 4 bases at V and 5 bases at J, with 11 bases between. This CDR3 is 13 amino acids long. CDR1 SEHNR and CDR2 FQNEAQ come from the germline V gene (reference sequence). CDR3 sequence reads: CASSSPEVTEAFF. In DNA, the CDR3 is TGTGCCAGCAGCTCCCCGGAAGTGACTGAAGCTTTCTTT.

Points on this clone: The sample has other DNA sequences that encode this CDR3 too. The CDR3 DNA is TGTGCCAGCAGTTTATCGCCCGGGACAGGTCTCTCCTACGAGCAGTACTTC. Translating gives CASSLSPGTGLSYEQYF. The chain recombines TRBV27 with TRBJ2-7, with TRBD1 identical over 8 bases. This CDR3 has 17 amino acids. Germline V gives CDR1 MNHEY, CDR2 SMNVEV (reference sequence). The ends lost 0 bases at V and 0 bases at J; junction bases unmatched: 7.

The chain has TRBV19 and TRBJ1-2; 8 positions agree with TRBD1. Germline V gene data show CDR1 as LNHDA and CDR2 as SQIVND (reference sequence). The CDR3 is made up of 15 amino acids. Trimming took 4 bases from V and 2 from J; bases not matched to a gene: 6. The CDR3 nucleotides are TGTGCCAGTAGTACTTCGGGACAGGCAAACTATGGCTACACCTTC. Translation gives CASSTSGQANYGYTF. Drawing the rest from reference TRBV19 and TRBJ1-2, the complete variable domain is DGGITQSPKYLFRKEGQNVTLSCEQNLNHDAMYWYRQDPGQGLRLIYYSQIVNDFQKGDIAEGYSVSREKKESFPLTVTSAQKNPTAFYLCASSTSGQANYGYTFGSGTRLTVV.

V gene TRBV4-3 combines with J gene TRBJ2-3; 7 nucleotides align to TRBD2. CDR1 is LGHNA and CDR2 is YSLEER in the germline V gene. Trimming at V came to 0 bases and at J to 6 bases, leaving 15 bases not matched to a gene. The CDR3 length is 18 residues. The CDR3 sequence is CASSQDPIPAGEGDTQYF. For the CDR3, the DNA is TGCGCCAGCAGCCAAGATCCAATTCCGGCGGGAGAAGGGGATACGCAGTATTTT.

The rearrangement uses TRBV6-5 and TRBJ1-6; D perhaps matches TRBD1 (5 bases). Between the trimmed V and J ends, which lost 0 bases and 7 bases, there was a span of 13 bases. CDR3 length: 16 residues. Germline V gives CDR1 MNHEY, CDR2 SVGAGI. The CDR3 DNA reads TGTGCCAGCAGTTACTCGGGGCAGGTAGGCAATTCACCCCTCCACTTT. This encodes CASSYSGQVGNSPLHF.

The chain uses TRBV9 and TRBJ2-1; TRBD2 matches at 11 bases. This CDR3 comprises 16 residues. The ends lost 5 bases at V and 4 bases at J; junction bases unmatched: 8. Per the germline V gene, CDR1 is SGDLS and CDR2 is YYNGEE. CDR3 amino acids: CASSLAGLAAYNEQFF. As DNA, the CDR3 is TGTGCCAGCAGTTTAGCGGGACTAGCGGCTTACAATGAGCAGTTCTTC.

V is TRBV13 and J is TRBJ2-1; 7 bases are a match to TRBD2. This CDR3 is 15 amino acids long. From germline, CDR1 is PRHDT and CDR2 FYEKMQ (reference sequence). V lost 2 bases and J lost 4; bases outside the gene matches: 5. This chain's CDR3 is CASSLNQRGYNEQFF. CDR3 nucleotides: TGTGCCAGCAGCTTAAACCAGCGGGGATACAATGAGCAGTTCTTC.

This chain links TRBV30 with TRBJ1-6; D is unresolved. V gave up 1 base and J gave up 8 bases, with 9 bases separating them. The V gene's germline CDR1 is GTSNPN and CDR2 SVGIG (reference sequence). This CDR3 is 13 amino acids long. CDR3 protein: CAWSEVQDSPLHF. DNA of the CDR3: TGTGCCTGGAGTGAGGTCCAGGATTCACCCCTCCACTTT.

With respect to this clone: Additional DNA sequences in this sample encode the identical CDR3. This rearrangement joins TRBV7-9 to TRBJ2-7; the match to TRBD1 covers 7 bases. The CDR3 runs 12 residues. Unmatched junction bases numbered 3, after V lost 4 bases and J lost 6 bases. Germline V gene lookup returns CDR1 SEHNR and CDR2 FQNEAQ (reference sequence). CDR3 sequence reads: CASSSTGVEQYF. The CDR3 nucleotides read TGTGCCAGCAGCTCCACAGGGGTCGAGCAGTACTTC.

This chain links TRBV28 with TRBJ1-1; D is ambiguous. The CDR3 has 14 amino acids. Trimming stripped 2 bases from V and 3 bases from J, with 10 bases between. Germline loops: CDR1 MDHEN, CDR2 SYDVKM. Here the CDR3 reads CASSLDWTYTEAFF. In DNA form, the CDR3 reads TGTGCCAGCAGTTTAGATTGGACGTACACTGAAGCTTTCTTT.

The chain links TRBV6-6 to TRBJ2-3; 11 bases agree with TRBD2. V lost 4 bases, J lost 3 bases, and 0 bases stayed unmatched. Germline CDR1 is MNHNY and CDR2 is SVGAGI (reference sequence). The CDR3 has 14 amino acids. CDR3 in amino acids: CASSWTSGTDTQYF. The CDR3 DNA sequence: TGTGCCAGCAGTTGGACTAGCGGGACAGATACGCAGTATTTT.

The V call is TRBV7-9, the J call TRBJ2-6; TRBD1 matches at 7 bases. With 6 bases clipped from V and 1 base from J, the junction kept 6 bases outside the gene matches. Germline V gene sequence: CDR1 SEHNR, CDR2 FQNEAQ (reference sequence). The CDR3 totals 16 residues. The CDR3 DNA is TGTGCCAGCAGAACAGGGGTCCCATCTGGGGCCAACGTCCTGACTTTC. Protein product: CASRTGVPSGANVLTF.

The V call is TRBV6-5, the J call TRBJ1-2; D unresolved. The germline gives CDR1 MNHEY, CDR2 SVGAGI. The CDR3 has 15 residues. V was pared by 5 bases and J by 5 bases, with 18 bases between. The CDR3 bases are TGTGCCAGCAGTAACGAGGACCGCACCACTTATGGCTACACCTTC. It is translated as CASSNEDRTTYGYTF.

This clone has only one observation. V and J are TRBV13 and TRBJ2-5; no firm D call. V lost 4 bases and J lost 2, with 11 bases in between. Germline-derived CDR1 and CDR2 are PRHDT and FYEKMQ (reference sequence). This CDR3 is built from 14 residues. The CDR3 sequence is CASSSRLHQETQYF. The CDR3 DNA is TGTGCCAGCAGCTCCAGATTACATCAAGAGACCCAGTACTTC.

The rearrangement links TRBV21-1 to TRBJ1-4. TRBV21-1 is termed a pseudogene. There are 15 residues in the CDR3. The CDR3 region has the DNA TGTGCCAGCAGCAACCAGACCCGGAATAATGAAAAACTGTTTTTT. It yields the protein CASSNQTRNNEKLFF.

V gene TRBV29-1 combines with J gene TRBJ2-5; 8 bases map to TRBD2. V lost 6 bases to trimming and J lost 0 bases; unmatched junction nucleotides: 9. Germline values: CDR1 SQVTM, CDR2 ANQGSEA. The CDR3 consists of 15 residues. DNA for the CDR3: TGCAGCGTCGGCGGGGCTAGCGGGTACCAAGAGACCCAGTACTTC. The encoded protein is CSVGGASGYQETQYF. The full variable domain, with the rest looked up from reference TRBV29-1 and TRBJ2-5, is SAVISQKPSRDICQRGTSLTIQCQVDSQVTMMFWYRQQPGQSLTLIATANQGSEATYESGFVIDKFPISRPNLTFSTLTVSNMSPEDSSIYLCSVGGASGYQETQYFGPGTRLLVL.

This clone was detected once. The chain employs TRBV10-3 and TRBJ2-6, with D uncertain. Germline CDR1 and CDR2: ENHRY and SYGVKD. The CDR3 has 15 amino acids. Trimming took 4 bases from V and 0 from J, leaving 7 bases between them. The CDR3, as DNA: TGTGCCATCAGTGCCTTGGCCTCTGGGGCCAACGTCCTGACTTTC. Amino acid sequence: CAISALASGANVLTF.

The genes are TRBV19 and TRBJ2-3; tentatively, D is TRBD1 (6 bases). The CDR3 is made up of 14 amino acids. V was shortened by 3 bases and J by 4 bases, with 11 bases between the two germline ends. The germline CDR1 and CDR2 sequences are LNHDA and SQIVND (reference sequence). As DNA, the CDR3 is TGTGCCAGTAGTATGGGAGAGGGGGCAGATACGCAGTATTTT. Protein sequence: CASSMGEGADTQYF.

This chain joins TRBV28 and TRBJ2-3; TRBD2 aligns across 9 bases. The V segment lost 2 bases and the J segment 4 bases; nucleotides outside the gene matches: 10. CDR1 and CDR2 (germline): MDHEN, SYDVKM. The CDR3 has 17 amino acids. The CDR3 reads CASSLGFGTSSPDTQYF. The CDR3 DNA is TGTGCCAGCAGTTTAGGTTTCGGGACTAGCTCTCCAGATACGCAGTATTTT. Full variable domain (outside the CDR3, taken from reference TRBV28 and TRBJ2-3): DVKVTQSSRYLVKRTGEKVFLECVQDMDHENMFWYRQDPGLGLRLIYFSYDVKMKEKGDIPEGYSVSREKKERFSLILESASTNQTSMYLCASSLGFGTSSPDTQYFGPGTRLTVL.